This TCR beta chain came from a study of early T cells in non-severe SARS-CoV-2 infection. TCRdb re-analysed the 5' RACE reads in MiXCR, keeping a single row per CDR3 protein. The sample lists roughly 51,000 distinct CDR3 sequences, 6.5% to 9.5% occurring once. This clonotype was counted many times. This TCR derives from an adult who was a healthcare worker with PCR-confirmed SARS-CoV-2 infection or an uninfected control (not recorded which). Sequencing input: whole blood.

This chain's CDR3 is CASSFNANTEAFF. The CDR3 region has the DNA TGTGCCAGCAGCTTCAACGCGAACACTGAAGCTTTCTTT. The chain uses TRBV7-9 and TRBJ1-1; no reliable D call. CDR3 length: 13 amino acids. V was clipped by 3 bases and J by 1 base, with 6 bases between them. Germline CDR1 and CDR2: SEHNR and FQNEAQ (reference sequence).